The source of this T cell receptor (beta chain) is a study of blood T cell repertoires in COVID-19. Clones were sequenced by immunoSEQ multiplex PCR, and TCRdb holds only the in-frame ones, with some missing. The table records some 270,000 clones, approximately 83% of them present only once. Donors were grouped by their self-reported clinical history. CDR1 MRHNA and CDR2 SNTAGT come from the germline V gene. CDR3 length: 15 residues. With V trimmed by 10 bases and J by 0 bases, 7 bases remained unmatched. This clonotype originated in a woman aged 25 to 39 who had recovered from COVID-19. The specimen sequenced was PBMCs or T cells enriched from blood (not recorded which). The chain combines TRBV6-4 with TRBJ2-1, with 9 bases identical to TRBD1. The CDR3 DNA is TGTGCCACCTCACAGGGGGCGGGCTCCTACAATGAGCAGTTCTTC. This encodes CATSQGAGSYNEQFF.